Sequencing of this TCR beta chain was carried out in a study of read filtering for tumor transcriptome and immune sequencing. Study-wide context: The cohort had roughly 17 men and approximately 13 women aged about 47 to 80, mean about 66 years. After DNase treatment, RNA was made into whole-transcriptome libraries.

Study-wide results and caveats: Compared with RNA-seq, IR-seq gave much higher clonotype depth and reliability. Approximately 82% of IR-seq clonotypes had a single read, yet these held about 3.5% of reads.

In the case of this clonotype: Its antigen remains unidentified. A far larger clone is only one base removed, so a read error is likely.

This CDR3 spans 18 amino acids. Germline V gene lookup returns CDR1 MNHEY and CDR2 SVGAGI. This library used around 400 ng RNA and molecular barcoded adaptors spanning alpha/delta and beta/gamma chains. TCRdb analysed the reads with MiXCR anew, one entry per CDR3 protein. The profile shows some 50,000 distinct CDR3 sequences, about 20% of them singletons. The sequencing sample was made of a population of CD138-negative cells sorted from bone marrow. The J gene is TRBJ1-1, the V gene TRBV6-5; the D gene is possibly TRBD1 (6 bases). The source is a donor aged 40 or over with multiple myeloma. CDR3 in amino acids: CASSYMGTQGKLNTVAFF. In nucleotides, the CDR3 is TGTGCCAGCAGTTATATGGGGACACAGGGAAAGTTGAACACTGTAGCTTTCTTT.